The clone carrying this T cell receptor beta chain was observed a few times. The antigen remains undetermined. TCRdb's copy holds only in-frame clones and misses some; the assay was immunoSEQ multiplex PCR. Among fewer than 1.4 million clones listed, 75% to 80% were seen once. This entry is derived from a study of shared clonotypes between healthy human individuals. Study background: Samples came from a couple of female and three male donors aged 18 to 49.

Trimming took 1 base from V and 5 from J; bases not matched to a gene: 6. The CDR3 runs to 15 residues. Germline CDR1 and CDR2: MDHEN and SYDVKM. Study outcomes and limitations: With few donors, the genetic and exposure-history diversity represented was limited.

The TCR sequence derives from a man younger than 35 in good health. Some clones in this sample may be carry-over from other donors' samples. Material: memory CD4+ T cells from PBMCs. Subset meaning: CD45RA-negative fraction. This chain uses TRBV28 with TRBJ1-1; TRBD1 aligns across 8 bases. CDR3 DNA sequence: TGTGCCAGCAGTTTATCCGGACAGGGACGAACTGAAGCTTTCTTT. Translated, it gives CASSLSGQGRTEAFF.